This passage covers 19 T cell receptor beta chains from one sample sequenced in a study of T cells in Graves' hyperthyroidism and ophthalmopathy. RNA transcripts yielded amplified TCR beta CDR3 regions. The HTBI primer set was used in a first-round RT-PCR of the TCR CDR3. TCRdb independently ran MiXCR on the multiplex PCR reads; one entry per CDR3 protein. The sample lists approximately 520,000 distinct CDR3 sequences, roughly a quarter occurring once. What was sequenced was blood. The receptor source for this set is a woman aged 25 to 39 with Graves' ophthalmopathy.

This clonotype was seen ten or more times. The chain joins TRBV2 to TRBJ2-2; D is ambiguous. From germline, CDR1 is SNHLY and CDR2 FYNNEI. With 2 bases removed from V and 2 bases from J, the gap between germline ends came to 15 bases. This CDR3 comprises 17 residues. This CDR3 is CASSESVGTLNTGELFF. The CDR3, as DNA: TGTGCCAGCAGTGAATCGGTCGGCACACTCAACACCGGGGAGCTGTTTTTT.

This clonotype was counted many times. The J gene is TRBJ2-5, the V gene TRBV28; weak D call: TRBD2 (6 bases). The V end lost 4 bases, the J end lost 3 bases, and 18 bases lay between the germline ends. From germline, CDR1 is MDHEN and CDR2 SYDVKM. The CDR3 is 16 amino acids. DNA of the CDR3: TGTGCCAGCAGTTCCCACCCTGGACTAATAAAAGAGACCCAGTACTTC. Its protein is CASSSHPGLIKETQYF.

This clonotype was seen at least ten times. This chain joins TRBV6-1 and TRBJ1-5; D uncertain. V shed 2 bases and J shed 3 bases, with 14 bases lying between them. The CDR3 contains 16 residues. Germline CDR1 and CDR2: MNHNS and SASEGT. CDR3 sequence reads: CASSERGPQPNQPQHF. As DNA, the CDR3 is TGTGCCAGCAGTGAACGTGGTCCTCAACCCAATCAGCCCCAGCATTTT.

This clonotype was counted many times. V gene TRBV6-5 combines with J gene TRBJ2-5; the D is unclear. V dropped 2 bases and J dropped 5 bases, with 9 bases sitting between them. There are 13 residues in the CDR3. From germline, CDR1 is MNHEY and CDR2 SVGAGI. The CDR3 sequence: CASSYLPRETQYF. CDR3 nucleotide sequence: TGTGCCAGCAGTTACCTTCCTAGGGAGACCCAGTACTTC.

The chain has TRBV6-1 and TRBJ1-5; perhaps TRBD1 as D (6 bases). Germline CDR1 is MNHNS and CDR2 is SASEGT. The CDR3 consists of 12 residues. The V gene lost 8 bases and the J gene lost 5 bases, with 10 bases spanning the gap. The CDR3 reads CASQKGDQPQHF. In DNA, the CDR3 is TGTGCCAGCCAGAAGGGGGATCAGCCCCAGCATTTT.

This sequence joins TRBV7-9 and TRBJ2-7; D assignment may be TRBD1 or TRBD2 (5 bases each). V was trimmed by 5 bases and J by 6 bases, leaving 17 bases between them. Germline CDR1 is SEHNR and CDR2 is FQNEAQ (reference sequence). The CDR3 extends over 14 amino acids. The CDR3 is CASSPRGGSGEQYF. The DNA for the CDR3 is TGTGCCAGCAGCCCCCGGGGCGGGTCTGGCGAGCAGTACTTC. Full variable domain (remainder filled in from reference TRBV7-9 and TRBJ2-7): DTGVSQNPRHKITKRGQNVTFRCDPISEHNRLYWYRQTLGQGPEFLTYFQNEAQLEKSRLLSDRFSAERPKGSFSTLEIQRTEQGDSAMYLCASSPRGGSGEQYFGPGTRLTVT.

This clonotype was recorded at least ten times. The genes are TRBV2 and TRBJ1-5; possibly TRBD1 for D (6 bases). The CDR3 has 15 residues. V shed 3 bases and J shed 6 bases, with 15 bases lying between them. Germline V gives CDR1 SNHLY, CDR2 FYNNEI. The CDR3 nucleotides are TGTGCCAGCAGTGACACAGGGTGGTCGGGTCAGCCCCAGCATTTT. Protein: CASSDTGWSGQPQHF.

This clonotype was counted at least ten times. The chain carries TRBV5-1 and TRBJ1-2; 7 bases fit TRBD1. Germline V gives CDR1 SGHRS, CDR2 YFSETQ. V shed 1 base, J shed 6 bases, and the junction held 12 bases outside the gene matches. This CDR3 spans 16 amino acids. DNA for the CDR3: TGCGCCAGCAGCTTGAGTATAGGGGGCGCGGAGGATGGCTACACCTTC. It translates to CASSLSIGGAEDGYTF.

This clonotype was detected once. The chain carries TRBV13 and TRBJ2-5, with TRBD1 matching 7 bases. Trimming took 0 bases from V and 5 from J; bases not matched to a gene: 3. This CDR3 is 14 amino acids long. CDR1 is PRHDT and CDR2 is FYEKMQ in the germline V gene (reference sequence). CDR3 in DNA: TGTGCCAGCAGCTTAGGAGGGACAGAGGAGACCCAGTACTTC. This translates into CASSLGGTEETQYF.

The table lists this clonotype with many counts. The chain recombines TRBV6-5 with TRBJ1-1; TRBD1 is a possible D gene (5 bases). Trimming pared 0 bases from V and 5 bases from J, leaving 19 bases between. The CDR3 runs 17 residues. Germline values: CDR1 MNHEY, CDR2 SVGAGI. CDR3 coding DNA: TGTGCCAGCAGTTACTCCAACAGCGGGGGAGTGGAAACTGAAGCTTTCTTT. Translated, it gives CASSYSNSGGVETEAFF.

This clonotype has a count of ten or more. The gene calls are TRBV27 and TRBJ1-1, with unresolved D. Germline values: CDR1 MNHEY, CDR2 SMNVEV (reference sequence). The CDR3 is 15 residues long. The ends were cut back, 6 bases at V and 1 base at J, with 15 bases in the middle. As DNA, the CDR3 is TGTGCCAGCAGCGGCCAACCCCCAAGGAACACTGAAGCTTTCTTT. Protein sequence: CASSGQPPRNTEAFF.

The rearrangement joins TRBV11-2 to TRBJ2-5, with TRBD2 identical over 8 bases. Germline V gene lookup returns CDR1 SGHAT and CDR2 FQNNGV. The J segment lost 4 bases and the V segment lost 1 base, leaving 5 bases of the junction unmatched. The CDR3 extends over 15 amino acids. CDR3 sequence (DNA): TGTGCCAGCAGCTTAGTTTCCGGGAGGGGAGAGACCCAGTACTTC. It codes for CASSLVSGRGETQYF.

This clonotype was detected a few times. V and J are TRBV5-1 and TRBJ1-2; D uncertain. V lost 0 bases to trimming and J lost 3 bases, with 9 bases between them. Germline V gene sequence: CDR1 SGHRS, CDR2 YFSETQ. The length of the CDR3 is 14 residues. The CDR3 region has the DNA TGCGCCAGCAGCTTGGCCGGGGTCGACTATGGCTACACCTTC. Its translation: CASSLAGVDYGYTF.

This clonotype was recorded at least ten times. V usage is TRBV28 and J usage is TRBJ2-5, with TRBD2 matching over 7 bases. Losses at the gene ends were 1 base for V and 2 bases for J; bases not matched to a gene: 10. CDR1 and CDR2 from the germline V gene are MDHEN and SYDVKM. CDR3 size: 17 residues. CDR3 residues: CASSLLGSAGKQETQYF. As DNA, the CDR3 is TGTGCCAGCAGTTTATTAGGTTCAGCGGGAAAACAAGAGACCCAGTACTTC. The whole variable domain, filled in from reference TRBV28 and TRBJ2-5, reads DVKVTQSSRYLVKRTGEKVFLECVQDMDHENMFWYRQDPGLGLRLIYFSYDVKMKEKGDIPEGYSVSREKKERFSLILESASTNQTSMYLCASSLLGSAGKQETQYFGPGTRLLVL.

This clonotype was seen repeatedly, ten times or more. The V call is TRBV20-1, the J call TRBJ2-5; a possible D gene is TRBD2 (7 bases). CDR1 is DFQATT, CDR2 SNEGSKA, per germline (reference sequence). Trimming took off 1 base at V and 4 bases at J, with 16 bases between the two ends. The CDR3 consists of 15 residues. In nucleotides, the CDR3 is TGCAGTGCTAGAGGGGAACAGGGAGGGACAGAGACCCAGTACTTC. It translates to CSARGEQGGTETQYF.

This clonotype appeared many times. CDR3 nucleotides: TGTGCCAGCAGTTCCAGACAGGGGGCACGCCAGCCCCAGCATTTT. This codes for CASSSRQGARQPQHF. The gene calls are TRBV12-3 or TRBV12-4 and TRBJ1-5; 10 nucleotides match TRBD1. The CDR3 covers 15 residues. V lost 4 bases to trimming and J lost 7 bases; unmatched junction nucleotides: 7.

This chain uses TRBV4-1 with TRBJ2-4; D perhaps matches TRBD1 (6 bases). CDR3 length equals 17 residues. Germline CDR1 and CDR2: MGHRA and YSYEKL. V lost 1 base, J lost 3 bases, and 16 bases lay in between. CDR3 loop: CASSQGDTKWGKNIQYF. CDR3 sequence (DNA): TGCGCCAGCAGCCAAGGGGACACCAAATGGGGCAAAAACATTCAGTACTTC.

This clonotype was seen at least ten times. The chain has TRBV19 and TRBJ2-5, with D possibly matching TRBD2 (5 bases). The CDR3 runs 14 residues. Germline V lookup: CDR1 LNHDA, CDR2 SQIVND (reference sequence). V was pared by 7 bases and J by 4 bases, with 16 bases between. The CDR3 region is CASTPGSTRETQYF. CDR3 sequence (DNA): TGTGCCAGTACCCCGGGGAGTACAAGAGAGACCCAGTACTTC. Complete variable domain (other parts from reference TRBV19 and TRBJ2-5): DGGITQSPKYLFRKEGQNVTLSCEQNLNHDAMYWYRQDPGQGLRLIYYSQIVNDFQKGDIAEGYSVSREKKESFPLTVTSAQKNPTAFYLCASTPGSTRETQYFGPGTRLLVL.

This rearrangement joins TRBV7-3 to TRBJ2-7; 12 bases line up with TRBD1. The germline V gene has CDR1 SGHTA and CDR2 FQGTGA. V lost 3 bases to trimming and J lost 0 bases; unmatched junction nucleotides: 9. The CDR3 contains 18 residues. The CDR3 loop is CASSFTGTGGFSSYEQYF. The DNA of the CDR3 is TGTGCCAGCAGCTTTACCGGGACAGGGGGCTTTTCCTCCTACGAGCAGTACTTC.